This T cell receptor (beta chain) is drawn from a study of T-cell reconstitution after alpha-beta-depleted transplantation in children. For TCRbeta, the library was prepared with unique molecular identifiers. Via MiXCR, TCRdb re-called the PCR reads, giving one row per CDR3 protein. The sample consists of 250,000 to 300,000 distinct CDR3 sequences, around 7.1% of them appearing once. Broader study findings: A year post-transplant, T-cell counts and diversity derived mostly from newly produced T cells. High day-60 TCRbeta diversity in some patients came from surviving recipient T cells and thymic progenitors. Reported findings indicate that, about two months after transplant, alpha-beta T cells came from several hundred expanded clones, which were derived from non-depleted graft cells.

Trimming removed 2 bases at V and 4 bases at J, with 9 bases between. The germline CDR1 and CDR2 sequences are SGHVS and FNYEAQ. This CDR3 has 14 residues. This clonotype was observed a handful of times. Antigen specificity is unknown. The receptor was isolated from a female patient younger than 10 who had a stem cell transplant for Fanconi anemia, so the T cells may come from the graft donor. The V call is TRBV7-6, the J call TRBJ2-1; a weak D match, TRBD2 (6 bases). The sequenced sample was peripheral blood, obtained 360 days after TCRalphabeta/CD19-depleted stem cell transplant. The CDR3 sequence is CASSLMEGYNEQFF. CDR3 DNA: TGTGCCAGCAGCTTAATGGAGGGGTACAATGAGCAGTTCTTC.